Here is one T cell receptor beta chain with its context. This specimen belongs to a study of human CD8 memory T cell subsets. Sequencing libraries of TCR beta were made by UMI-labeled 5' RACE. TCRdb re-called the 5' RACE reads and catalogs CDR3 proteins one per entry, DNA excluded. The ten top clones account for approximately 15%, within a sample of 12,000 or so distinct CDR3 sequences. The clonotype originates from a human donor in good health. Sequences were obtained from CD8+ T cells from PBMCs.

The CDR3 protein is CASSFVQGGYEQYF. The V call is TRBV5-5, the J call TRBJ2-7; without DNA, the TCRdb call of TRBD1 cannot be checked. The germline gives CDR1 SGHKS, CDR2 YYEKEE (reference sequence). The CDR3 extends over 14 amino acids.